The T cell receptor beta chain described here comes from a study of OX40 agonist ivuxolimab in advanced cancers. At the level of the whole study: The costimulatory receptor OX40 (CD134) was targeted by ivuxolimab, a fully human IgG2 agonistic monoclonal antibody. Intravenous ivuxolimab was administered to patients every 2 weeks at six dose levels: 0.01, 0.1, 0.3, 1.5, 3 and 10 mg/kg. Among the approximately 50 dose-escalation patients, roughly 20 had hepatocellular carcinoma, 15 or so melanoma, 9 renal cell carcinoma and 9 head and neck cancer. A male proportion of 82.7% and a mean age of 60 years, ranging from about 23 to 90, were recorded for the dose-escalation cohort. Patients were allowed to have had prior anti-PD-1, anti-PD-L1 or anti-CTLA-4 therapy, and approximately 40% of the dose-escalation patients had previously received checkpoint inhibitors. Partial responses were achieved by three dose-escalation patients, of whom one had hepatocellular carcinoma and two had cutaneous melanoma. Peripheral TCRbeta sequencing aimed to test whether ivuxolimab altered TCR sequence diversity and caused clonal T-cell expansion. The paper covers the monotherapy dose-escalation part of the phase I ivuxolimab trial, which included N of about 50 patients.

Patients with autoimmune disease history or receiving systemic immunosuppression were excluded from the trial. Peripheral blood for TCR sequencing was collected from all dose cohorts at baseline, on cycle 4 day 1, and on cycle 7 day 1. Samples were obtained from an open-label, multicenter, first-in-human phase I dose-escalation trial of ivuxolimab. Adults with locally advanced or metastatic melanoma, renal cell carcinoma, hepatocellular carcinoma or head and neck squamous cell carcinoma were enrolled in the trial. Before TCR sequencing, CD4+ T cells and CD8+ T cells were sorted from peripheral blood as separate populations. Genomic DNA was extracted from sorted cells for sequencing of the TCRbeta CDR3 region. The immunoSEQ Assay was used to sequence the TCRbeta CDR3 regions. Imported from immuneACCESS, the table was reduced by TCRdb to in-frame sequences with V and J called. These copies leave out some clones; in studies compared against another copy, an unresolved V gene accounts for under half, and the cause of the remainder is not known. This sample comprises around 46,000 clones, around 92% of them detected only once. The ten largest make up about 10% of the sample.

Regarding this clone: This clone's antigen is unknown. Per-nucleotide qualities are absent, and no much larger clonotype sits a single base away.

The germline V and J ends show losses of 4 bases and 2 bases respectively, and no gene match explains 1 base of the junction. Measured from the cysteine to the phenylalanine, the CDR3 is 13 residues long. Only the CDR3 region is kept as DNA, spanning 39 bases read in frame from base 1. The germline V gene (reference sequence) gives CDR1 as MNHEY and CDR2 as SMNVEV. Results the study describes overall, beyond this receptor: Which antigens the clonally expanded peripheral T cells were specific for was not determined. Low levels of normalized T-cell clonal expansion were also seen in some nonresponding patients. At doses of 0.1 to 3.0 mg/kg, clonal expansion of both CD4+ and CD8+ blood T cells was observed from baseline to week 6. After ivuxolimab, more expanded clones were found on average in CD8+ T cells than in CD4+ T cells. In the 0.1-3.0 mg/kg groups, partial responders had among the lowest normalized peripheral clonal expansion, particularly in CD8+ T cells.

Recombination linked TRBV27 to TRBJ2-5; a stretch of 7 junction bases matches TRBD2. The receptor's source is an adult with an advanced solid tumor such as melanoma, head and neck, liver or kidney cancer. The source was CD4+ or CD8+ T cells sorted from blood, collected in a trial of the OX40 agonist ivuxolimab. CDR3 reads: CASSWGGQETQYF. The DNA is TGTGCCAGCAGTTGGGGGGGACAAGAGACCCAGTACTTC.